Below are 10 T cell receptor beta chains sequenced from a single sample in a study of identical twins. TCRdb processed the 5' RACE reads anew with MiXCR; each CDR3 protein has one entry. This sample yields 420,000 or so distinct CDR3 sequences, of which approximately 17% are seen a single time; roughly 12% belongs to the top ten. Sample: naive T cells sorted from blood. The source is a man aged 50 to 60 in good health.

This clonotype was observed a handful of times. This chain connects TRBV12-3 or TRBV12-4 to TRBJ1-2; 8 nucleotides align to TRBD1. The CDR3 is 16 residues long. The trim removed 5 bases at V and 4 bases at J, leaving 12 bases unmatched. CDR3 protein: CASSTYRDRHSYGYTF. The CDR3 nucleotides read TGTGCCAGCAGTACTTACCGGGACAGGCATTCCTATGGCTACACCTTC.

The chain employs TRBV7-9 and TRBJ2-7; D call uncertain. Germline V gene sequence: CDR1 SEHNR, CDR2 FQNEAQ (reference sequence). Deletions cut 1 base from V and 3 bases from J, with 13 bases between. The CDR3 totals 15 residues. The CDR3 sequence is CASSLGGLDNYEQYF. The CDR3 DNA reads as TGTGCCAGCAGCTTAGGTGGGTTAGACAACTACGAGCAGTACTTC.

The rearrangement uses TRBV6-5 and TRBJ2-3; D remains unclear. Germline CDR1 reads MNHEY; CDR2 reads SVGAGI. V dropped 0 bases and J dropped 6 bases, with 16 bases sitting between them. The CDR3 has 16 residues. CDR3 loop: CASSYSIWLVADTQYF. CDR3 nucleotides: TGTGCCAGCAGTTACTCTATTTGGCTAGTGGCGGATACGCAGTATTTT.

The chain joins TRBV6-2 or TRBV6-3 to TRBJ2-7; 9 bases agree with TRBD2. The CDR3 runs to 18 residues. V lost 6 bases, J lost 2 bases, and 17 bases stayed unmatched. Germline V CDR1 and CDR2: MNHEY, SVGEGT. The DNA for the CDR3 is TGTGCCAGCAGGGGACTACGTAGCGGGAGCCTTCCGACCTACGAGCAGTACTTC. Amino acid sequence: CASRGLRSGSLPTYEQYF.

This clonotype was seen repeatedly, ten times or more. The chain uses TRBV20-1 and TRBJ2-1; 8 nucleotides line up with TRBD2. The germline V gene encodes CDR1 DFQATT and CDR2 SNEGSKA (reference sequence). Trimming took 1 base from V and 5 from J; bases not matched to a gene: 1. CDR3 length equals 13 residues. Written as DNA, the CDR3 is TGCAGTGCTAGAGGGCGGGAGGACAATGAGCAGTTCTTC. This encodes CSARGREDNEQFF.

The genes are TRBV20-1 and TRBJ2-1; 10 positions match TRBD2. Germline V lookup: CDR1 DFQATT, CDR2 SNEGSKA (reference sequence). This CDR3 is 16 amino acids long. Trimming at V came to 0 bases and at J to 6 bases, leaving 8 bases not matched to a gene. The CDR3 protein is CSARDPLAGAFNEQFF. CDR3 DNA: TGCAGTGCTAGAGATCCCCTAGCGGGGGCCTTCAATGAGCAGTTCTTC.

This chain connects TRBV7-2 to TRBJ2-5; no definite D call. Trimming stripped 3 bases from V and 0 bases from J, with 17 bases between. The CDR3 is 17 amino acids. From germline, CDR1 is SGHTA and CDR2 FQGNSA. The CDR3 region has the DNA TGTGCCAGCAGCTTGAATTTCAACAGCCGGTACCAAGAGACCCAGTACTTC. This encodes CASSLNFNSRYQETQYF.

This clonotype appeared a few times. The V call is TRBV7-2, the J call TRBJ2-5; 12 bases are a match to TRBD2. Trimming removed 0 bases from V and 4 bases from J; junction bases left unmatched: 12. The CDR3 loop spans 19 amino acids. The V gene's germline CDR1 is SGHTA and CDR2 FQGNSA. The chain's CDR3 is CASSLAFRLAGENGETQYF. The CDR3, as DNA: TGTGCCAGCAGCTTAGCGTTCAGACTAGCGGGAGAGAATGGAGAGACCCAGTACTTC.

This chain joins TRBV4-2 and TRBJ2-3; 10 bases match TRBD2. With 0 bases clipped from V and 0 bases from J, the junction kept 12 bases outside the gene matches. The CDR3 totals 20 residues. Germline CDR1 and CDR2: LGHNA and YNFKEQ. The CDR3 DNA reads TGTGCCAGCAGCCAAGACCCAGCGGGAGGGCTGGGTTCTAGCACAGATACGCAGTATTTT. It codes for CASSQDPAGGLGSSTDTQYF.

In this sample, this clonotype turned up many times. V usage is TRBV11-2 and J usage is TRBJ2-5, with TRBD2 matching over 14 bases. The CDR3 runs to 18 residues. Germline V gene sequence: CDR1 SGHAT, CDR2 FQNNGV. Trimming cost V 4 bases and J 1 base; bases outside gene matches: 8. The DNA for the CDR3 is TGTGCCAGCAGCTCATACCCGACTAGCGGGGGGGCCCAAGAGACCCAGTACTTC. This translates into CASSSYPTSGGAQETQYF.